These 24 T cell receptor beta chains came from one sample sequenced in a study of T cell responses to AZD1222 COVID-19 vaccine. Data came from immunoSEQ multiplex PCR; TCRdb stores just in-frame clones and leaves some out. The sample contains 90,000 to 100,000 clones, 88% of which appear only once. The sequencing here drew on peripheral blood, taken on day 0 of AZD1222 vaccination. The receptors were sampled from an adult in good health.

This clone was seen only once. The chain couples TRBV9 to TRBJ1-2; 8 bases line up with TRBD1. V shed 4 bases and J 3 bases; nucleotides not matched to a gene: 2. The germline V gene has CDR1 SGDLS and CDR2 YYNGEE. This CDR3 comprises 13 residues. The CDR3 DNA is TGTGCCAGCAGCCAGGGGGCCGACTATGGCTACACCTTC. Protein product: CASSQGADYGYTF.

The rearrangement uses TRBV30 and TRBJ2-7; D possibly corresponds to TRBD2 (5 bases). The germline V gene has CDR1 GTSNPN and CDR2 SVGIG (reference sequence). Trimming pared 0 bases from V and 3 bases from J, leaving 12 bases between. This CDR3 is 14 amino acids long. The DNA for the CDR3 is TGTGCCTGGAGTGTAGGAGGTAGTCGCTACGAGCAGTACTTC. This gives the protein CAWSVGGSRYEQYF.

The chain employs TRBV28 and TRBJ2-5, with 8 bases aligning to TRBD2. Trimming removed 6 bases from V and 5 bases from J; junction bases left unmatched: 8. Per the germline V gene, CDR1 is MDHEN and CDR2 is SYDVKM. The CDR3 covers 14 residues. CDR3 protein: CASRAVSGSETQYF. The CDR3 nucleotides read TGTGCCAGCAGGGCAGTAAGCGGGAGTGAGACCCAGTACTTC. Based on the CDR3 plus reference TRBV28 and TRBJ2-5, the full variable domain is DVKVTQSSRYLVKRTGEKVFLECVQDMDHENMFWYRQDPGLGLRLIYFSYDVKMKEKGDIPEGYSVSREKKERFSLILESASTNQTSMYLCASRAVSGSETQYFGPGTRLLVL.

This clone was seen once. The CDR3 region has the DNA TGCAGCGTTGGCGGGACTTCAGATCAGCCCCAGCATTTT. It is translated as CSVGGTSDQPQHF. J is TRBJ1-5 and V is TRBV29-1; the D gene is possibly TRBD1 (5 bases). The V and J ends lost 4 bases and 5 bases respectively, with 12 bases between them. This CDR3 spans 13 amino acids. CDR1 and CDR2 from the germline V gene are SQVTM and ANQGSEA.

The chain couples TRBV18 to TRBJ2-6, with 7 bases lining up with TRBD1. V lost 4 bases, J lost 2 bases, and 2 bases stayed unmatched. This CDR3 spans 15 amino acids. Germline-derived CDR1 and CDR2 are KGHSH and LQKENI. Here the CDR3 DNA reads TGTGCCAGCTCACAAGACAGGGCTGGGGCCAACGTCCTGACTTTC. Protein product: CASSQDRAGANVLTF.

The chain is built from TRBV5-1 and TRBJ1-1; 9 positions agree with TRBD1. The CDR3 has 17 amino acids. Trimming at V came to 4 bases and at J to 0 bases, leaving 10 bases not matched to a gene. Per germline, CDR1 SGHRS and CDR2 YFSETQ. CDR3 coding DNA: TGCGCCAGCAGCCCGACAGGGGGTCCCAACATGAACACTGAAGCTTTCTTT. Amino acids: CASSPTGGPNMNTEAFF.

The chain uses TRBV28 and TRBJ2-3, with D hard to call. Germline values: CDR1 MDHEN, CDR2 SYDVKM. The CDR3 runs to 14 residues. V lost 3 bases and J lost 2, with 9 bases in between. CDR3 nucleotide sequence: TGTGCCAGCAGTTTGGCCGCGAACACAGATACGCAGTATTTT. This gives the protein CASSLAANTDTQYF.

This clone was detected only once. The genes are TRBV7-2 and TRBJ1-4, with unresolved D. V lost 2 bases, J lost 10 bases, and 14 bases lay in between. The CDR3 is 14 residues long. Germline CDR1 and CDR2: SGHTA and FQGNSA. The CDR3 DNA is TGTGCCAGCAGCTTACAAGGCCTGGGAGGAAAACTGTTTTTT. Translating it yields CASSLQGLGGKLFF.

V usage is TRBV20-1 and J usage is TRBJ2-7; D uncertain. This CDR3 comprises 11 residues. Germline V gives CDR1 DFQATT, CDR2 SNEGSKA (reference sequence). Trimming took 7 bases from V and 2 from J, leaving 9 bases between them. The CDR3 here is CSGTRAYEQYF. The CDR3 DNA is TGCAGTGGTACAAGAGCCTACGAGCAGTACTTC.

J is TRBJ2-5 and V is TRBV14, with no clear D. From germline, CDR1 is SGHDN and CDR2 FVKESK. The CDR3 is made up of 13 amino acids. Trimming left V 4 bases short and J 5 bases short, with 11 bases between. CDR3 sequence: CASSRVSLETQYF. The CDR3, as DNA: TGTGCCAGCAGCCGAGTATCGTTGGAGACCCAGTACTTC.

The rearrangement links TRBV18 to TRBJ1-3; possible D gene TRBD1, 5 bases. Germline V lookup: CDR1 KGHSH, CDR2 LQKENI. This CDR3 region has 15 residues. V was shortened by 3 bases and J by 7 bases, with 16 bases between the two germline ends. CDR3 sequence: CASSPSNEQANTIYF. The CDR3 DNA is TGTGCCAGCTCACCCTCAAACGAACAGGCGAACACCATATATTTT.

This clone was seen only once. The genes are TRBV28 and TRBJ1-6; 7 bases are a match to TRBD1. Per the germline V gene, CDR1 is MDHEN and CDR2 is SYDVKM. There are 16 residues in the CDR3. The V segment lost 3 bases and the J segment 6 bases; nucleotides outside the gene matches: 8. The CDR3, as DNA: TGTGCCAGCAGTTTTATGAGTGCAGGGGGTAATTCACCCCTCCACTTT. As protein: CASSFMSAGGNSPLHF.

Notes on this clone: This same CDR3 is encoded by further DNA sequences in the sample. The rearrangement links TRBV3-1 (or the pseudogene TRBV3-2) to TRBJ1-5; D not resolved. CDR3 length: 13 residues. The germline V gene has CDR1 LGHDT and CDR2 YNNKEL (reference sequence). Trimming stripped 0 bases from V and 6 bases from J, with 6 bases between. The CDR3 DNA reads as TGTGCCAGCAGCCAAGATCGAGGTCAGCCCCAGCATTTT. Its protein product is CASSQDRGQPQHF.

The CDR3 DNA is TGTGCCAGCAGAACGACGGGGTATGGCTACACCTTC. Amino acids: CASRTTGYGYTF. The rearrangement links TRBV28 to TRBJ1-2; the D is unclear. There are 12 residues in the CDR3. Germline CDR1 reads MDHEN; CDR2 reads SYDVKM. V was shortened by 6 bases and J by 5 bases, with 10 bases between the two germline ends.

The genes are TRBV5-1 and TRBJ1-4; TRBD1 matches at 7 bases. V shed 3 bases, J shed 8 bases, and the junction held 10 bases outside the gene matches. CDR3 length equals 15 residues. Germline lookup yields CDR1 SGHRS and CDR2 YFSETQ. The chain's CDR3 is CASSSDGQGQEKLFF. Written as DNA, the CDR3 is TGCGCCAGCAGCTCGGACGGGCAGGGACAGGAAAAACTGTTTTTT.

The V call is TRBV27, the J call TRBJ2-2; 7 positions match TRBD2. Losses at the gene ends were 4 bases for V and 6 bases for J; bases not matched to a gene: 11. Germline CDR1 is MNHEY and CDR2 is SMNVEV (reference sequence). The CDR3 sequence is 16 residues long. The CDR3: CASSSLVGGISGELFF. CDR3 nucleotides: TGTGCCAGCAGTTCCCTAGTGGGAGGGATCTCCGGGGAGCTGTTTTTT.

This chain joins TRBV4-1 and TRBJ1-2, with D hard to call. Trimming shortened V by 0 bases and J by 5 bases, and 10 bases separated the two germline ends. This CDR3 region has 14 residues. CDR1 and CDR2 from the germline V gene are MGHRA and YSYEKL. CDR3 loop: CASSQDRGRYGYTF. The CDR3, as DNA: TGCGCCAGCAGCCAAGACCGAGGGCGTTATGGCTACACCTTC.

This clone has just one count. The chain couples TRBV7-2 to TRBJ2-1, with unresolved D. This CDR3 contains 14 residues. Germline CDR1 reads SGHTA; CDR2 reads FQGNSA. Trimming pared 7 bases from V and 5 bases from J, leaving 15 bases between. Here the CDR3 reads CASTPPGSDNEQFF. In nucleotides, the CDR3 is TGTGCCAGCACCCCCCCCGGGTCGGACAATGAGCAGTTCTTC.

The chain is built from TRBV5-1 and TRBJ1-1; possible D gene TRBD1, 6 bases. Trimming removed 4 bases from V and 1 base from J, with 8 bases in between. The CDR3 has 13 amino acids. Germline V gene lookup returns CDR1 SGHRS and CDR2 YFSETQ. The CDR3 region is CASSRTENTEAFF. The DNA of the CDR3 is TGCGCCAGCAGCCGGACAGAGAACACTGAAGCTTTCTTT.

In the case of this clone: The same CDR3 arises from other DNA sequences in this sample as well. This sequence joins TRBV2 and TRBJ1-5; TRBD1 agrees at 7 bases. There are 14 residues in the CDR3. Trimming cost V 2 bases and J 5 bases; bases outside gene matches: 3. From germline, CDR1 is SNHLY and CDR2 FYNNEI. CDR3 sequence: CASSEQGGDQPQHF. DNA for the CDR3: TGTGCCAGCAGTGAACAAGGGGGCGATCAGCCCCAGCATTTT.

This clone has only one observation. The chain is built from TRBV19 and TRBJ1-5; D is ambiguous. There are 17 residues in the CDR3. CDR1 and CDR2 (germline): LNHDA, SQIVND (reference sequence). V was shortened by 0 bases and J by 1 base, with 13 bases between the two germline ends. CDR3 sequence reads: CASSIEGAESSNQPQHF. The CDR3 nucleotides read TGTGCCAGTAGTATAGAAGGAGCAGAATCCAGCAATCAGCCCCAGCATTTT.

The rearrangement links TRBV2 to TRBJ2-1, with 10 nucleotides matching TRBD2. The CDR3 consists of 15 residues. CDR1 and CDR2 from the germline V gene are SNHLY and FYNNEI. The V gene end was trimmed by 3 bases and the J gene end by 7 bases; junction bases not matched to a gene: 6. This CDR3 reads CASSDRSGRANEQFF. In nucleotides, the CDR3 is TGTGCCAGCAGTGACCGGAGCGGGAGGGCAAATGAGCAGTTCTTC.

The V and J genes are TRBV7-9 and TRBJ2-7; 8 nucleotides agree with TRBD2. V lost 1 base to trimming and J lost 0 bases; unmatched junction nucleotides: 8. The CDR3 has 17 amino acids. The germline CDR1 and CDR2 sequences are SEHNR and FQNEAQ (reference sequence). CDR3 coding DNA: TGTGCCAGCAGCTTAGGACGGGAGGGGGAGGGCTCCTACGAGCAGTACTTC. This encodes CASSLGREGEGSYEQYF.

In DNA form, the CDR3 reads TGTGCCAGCAGCTTGGCCCAGGGGGCAAATCAGCCCCAGCATTTT. Translation: CASSLAQGANQPQHF. This chain uses TRBV5-6 with TRBJ1-5; 8 nucleotides match TRBD1. The CDR3 has 15 amino acids. V lost 0 bases, J lost 4 bases, and 3 bases stayed unmatched. Looked up from germline, CDR1 is SGHDT and CDR2 is YYEEEE. The entire variable domain, with the rest obtained from reference TRBV5-6 and TRBJ1-5, is as follows: DAGVTQSPTHLIKTRGQQVTLRCSPKSGHDTVSWYQQALGQGPQFIFQYYEEEERQRGNFPDRFSGHQFPNYSSELNVNALLLGDSALYLCASSLAQGANQPQHFGDGTRLSIL.